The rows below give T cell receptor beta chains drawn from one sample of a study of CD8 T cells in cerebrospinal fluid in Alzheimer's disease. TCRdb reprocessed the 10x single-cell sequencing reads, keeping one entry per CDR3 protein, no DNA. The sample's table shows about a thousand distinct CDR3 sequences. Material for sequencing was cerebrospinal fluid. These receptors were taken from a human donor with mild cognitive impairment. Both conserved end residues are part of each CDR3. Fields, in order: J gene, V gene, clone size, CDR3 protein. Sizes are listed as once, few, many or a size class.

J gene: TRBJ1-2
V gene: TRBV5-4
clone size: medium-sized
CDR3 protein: CASSLKGPQGSTF

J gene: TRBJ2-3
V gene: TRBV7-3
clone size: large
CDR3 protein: CASSFGRRTDTQYF

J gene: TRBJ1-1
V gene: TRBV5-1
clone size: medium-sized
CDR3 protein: CASSLDGMNTEAFF

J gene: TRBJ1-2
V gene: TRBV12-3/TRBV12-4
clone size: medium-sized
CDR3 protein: CASSLGGLGGYTF

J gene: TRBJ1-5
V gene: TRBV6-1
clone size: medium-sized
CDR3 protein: CASRDIGTASNQPQHF

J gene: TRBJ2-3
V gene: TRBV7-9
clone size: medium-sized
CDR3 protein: CASSYVPGLAGTPLQYF

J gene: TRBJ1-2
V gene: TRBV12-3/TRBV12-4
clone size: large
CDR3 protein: CASSPPQGGGKGGYTF

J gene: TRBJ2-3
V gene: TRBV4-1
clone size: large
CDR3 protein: CASSQDHTLAAHGATQYF

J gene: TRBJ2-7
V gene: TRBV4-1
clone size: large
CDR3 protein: CASSQEDRVDEQYF

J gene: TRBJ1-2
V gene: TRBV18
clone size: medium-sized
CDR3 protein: CASSPPGGTVYGYTF

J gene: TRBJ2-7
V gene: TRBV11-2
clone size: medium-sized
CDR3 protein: CASSWGREQYF

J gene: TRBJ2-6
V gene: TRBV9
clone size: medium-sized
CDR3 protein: CASTKFVDGVSGANVLTF

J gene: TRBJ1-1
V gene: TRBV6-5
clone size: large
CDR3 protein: CASSAAMTSMTEAFF

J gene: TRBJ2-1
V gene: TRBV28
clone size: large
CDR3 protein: CASSPPGPGGGEQFF

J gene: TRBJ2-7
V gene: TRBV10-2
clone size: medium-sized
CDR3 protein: CASSEKGVRGGYEQYF

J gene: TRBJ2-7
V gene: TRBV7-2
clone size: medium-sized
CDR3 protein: CASSLERGGNHEQYF